One sample yielded the 32 T cell receptor beta chains listed below, sequenced in a study of OX40 agonist ivuxolimab in advanced cancers. Only in-frame clones appear in the TCRdb table, and some are missing; sequencing was by immunoSEQ multiplex PCR. Among some 100,000 clones listed, roughly 80% were seen once. Material: CD4+ or CD8+ T cells sorted from blood, obtained in a trial of the OX40 agonist ivuxolimab. These receptors all stem from an adult with an advanced solid tumor such as melanoma, head and neck, liver or kidney cancer.

The chain employs TRBV18 and TRBJ2-3, with 9 positions matching TRBD1. The V gene's germline CDR1 is KGHSH and CDR2 LQKENI. The CDR3 has 14 residues. V dropped 2 bases and J dropped 3; count of bases not matched to a gene: 0. CDR3 DNA sequence: TGTGCCAGCTCACCAGGGACAGGGACAGATACGCAGTATTTT. Its protein product is CASSPGTGTDTQYF.

The CDR3: CASSLAQGAGTEAFF. DNA for the CDR3: TGTGCCAGCAGCTTGGCCCAGGGGGCTGGAACTGAAGCTTTCTTT. The chain recombines TRBV5-4 with TRBJ1-1, with TRBD1 matching over 8 bases. Looked up from germline, CDR1 is SGHNT and CDR2 is YYREEE (reference sequence). The CDR3 extends over 15 amino acids. V lost 0 bases, J lost 5 bases, and 6 bases stayed unmatched.

The rearrangement uses TRBV28 and TRBJ1-4; 8 bases align to TRBD1. The V gene end was trimmed by 2 bases and the J gene end by 5 bases; junction bases not matched to a gene: 10. CDR1 is MDHEN and CDR2 is SYDVKM in the germline V gene. The CDR3 contains 17 residues. For the CDR3, the DNA is TGTGCCAGCAGTTTACCCACAGGGGGACAAGGAAATGAAAAACTGTTTTTT. This codes for CASSLPTGGQGNEKLFF.

The chain is built from TRBV7-2 and TRBJ1-3; no definite D call. V lost 1 base and J lost 0, with 7 bases in between. Germline-derived CDR1 and CDR2 are SGHTA and FQGNSA. This CDR3 is built from 15 residues. The DNA of the CDR3 is TGTGCCAGCAGCTTAGTACAGCTCTCTGGAAACACCATATATTTT. This encodes CASSLVQLSGNTIYF. The whole variable domain, filled in from reference TRBV7-2 and TRBJ1-3, reads GAGVSQSPSNKVTEKGKDVELRCDPISGHTALYWYRQSLGQGLEFLIYFQGNSAPDKSGLPSDRFSAERTGGSVSTLTIQRTQQEDSAVYLCASSLVQLSGNTIYFGEGSWLTVV.

The rearrangement links TRBV9 to TRBJ2-2; the D call may be TRBD1 or TRBD2 (5 bases each). Trimming stripped 4 bases from V and 0 bases from J, with 13 bases between. The length of the CDR3 is 16 residues. CDR1 is SGDLS and CDR2 is YYNGEE in the germline V gene. The CDR3 DNA reads as TGTGCCAGCAGCCCAGGGAGCTTACCGAACACCGGGGAGCTGTTTTTT. Protein product: CASSPGSLPNTGELFF.

The chain carries TRBV15 and TRBJ2-3; TRBD1 might be the D (6 bases). The ends were cut back, 0 bases at V and 6 bases at J, with 10 bases in the middle. The length of the CDR3 is 14 residues. CDR1 is LNHNV, CDR2 YYDKDF, per germline (reference sequence). CDR3 in DNA: TGTGCCACCAGCAGAGATAGGGGGTCGGATACGCAGTATTTT. Its translation: CATSRDRGSDTQYF. The variable domain in full, completed from reference TRBV15 and TRBJ2-3, reads DAMVIQNPRYQVTQFGKPVTLSCSQTLNHNVMYWYQQKSSQAPKLLFHYYDKDFNNEADTPDNFQSRRPNTSFCFLDIRSPGLGDTAMYLCATSRDRGSDTQYFGPGTRLTVL.

This chain connects TRBV27 to TRBJ2-7; D ambiguous. The CDR3 runs to 14 residues. Per germline, CDR1 MNHEY and CDR2 SMNVEV (reference sequence). V shed 2 bases and J shed 3 bases, with 11 bases lying between them. DNA for the CDR3: TGTGCCAGCAGTTTAAAGGGTTACAACTACGAGCAGTACGTC. This codes for CASSLKGYNYEQYV.

This chain links TRBV6-5 with TRBJ1-2; the D is unclear. Trimming pared 0 bases from V and 7 bases from J, leaving 9 bases between. This CDR3 spans 13 amino acids. Germline V lookup: CDR1 MNHEY, CDR2 SVGAGI. The CDR3 sequence is CASSYSSGGGYTF. The CDR3 DNA reads TGTGCCAGCAGTTACTCGTCGGGCGGTGGCTACACCTTC.

V usage is TRBV28 and J usage is TRBJ2-1, with D possibly being TRBD1 (6 bases). Germline CDR1 and CDR2: MDHEN and SYDVKM. V shed 5 bases and J shed 8 bases, with 10 bases lying between them. The CDR3 covers 12 residues. The CDR3 region is CASSLQGYEQFF. In DNA form, the CDR3 reads TGTGCCAGCAGTCTACAGGGTTATGAGCAGTTCTTC.

The chain has TRBV5-6 and TRBJ1-4, with 8 bases identical to TRBD1. The germline V gene encodes CDR1 SGHDT and CDR2 YYEEEE. The length of the CDR3 is 14 residues. V shed 4 bases, J shed 8 bases, and the junction held 7 bases outside the gene matches. CDR3 in amino acids: CASSPQGVGEKLFF. CDR3 sequence (DNA): TGTGCCAGCAGCCCACAGGGGGTAGGGGAAAAACTGTTTTTT.

The gene calls are TRBV5-4 and TRBJ1-6; D unresolved. V was clipped by 2 bases and J by 7 bases, with 13 bases between them. Germline assignment: CDR1 SGHNT and CDR2 YYREEE (reference sequence). The CDR3 is 15 residues long. CDR3 protein: CASSLNIPGNSPLHF. In DNA, the CDR3 is TGTGCCAGCAGCTTAAACATCCCCGGGAATTCACCCCTCCACTTT.

The V and J genes are TRBV7-6 and TRBJ1-2; 9 nucleotides agree with TRBD1. This CDR3 contains 14 residues. Germline V gene data show CDR1 as SGHVS and CDR2 as FNYEAQ. Trimming took 5 bases from V and 8 from J; bases not matched to a gene: 9. In DNA, the CDR3 is TGTGCCAGCAGCGATTACAGGGGGCTAAGGGGCTACACCTTC. Its protein product is CASSDYRGLRGYTF.

The V call is TRBV28, the J call TRBJ1-5; possibly TRBD1 for D (5 bases). CDR1 and CDR2 (germline): MDHEN, SYDVKM. V was clipped by 7 bases and J by 0 bases, with 13 bases between them. The CDR3 has 15 residues. CDR3 DNA: TGTGCCAGCACTCCGGACAATTATAGCAATCAGCCCCAGCATTTT. It specifies CASTPDNYSNQPQHF.

The chain has TRBV30 and TRBJ1-6; unclear D gene. The V gene lost 1 base and the J gene lost 9 bases, with 13 bases spanning the gap. Per the germline V gene, CDR1 is GTSNPN and CDR2 is SVGIG (reference sequence). The CDR3 sequence is 14 residues long. The CDR3 reads CAWSAGDLGSPLHF. The CDR3 DNA reads TGTGCCTGGAGTGCAGGAGATTTGGGTTCACCCCTCCACTTT.

The J gene is TRBJ1-1, the V gene TRBV4-3; 7 bases map to TRBD1. This CDR3 is built from 14 residues. Germline CDR1 and CDR2: LGHNA and YSLEER. The V and J ends lost 4 bases and 3 bases, in that order; junction bases with no gene match: 5. CDR3 sequence reads: CASSRIRGDTEAFF. The CDR3 nucleotides are TGCGCCAGCAGCCGAATCAGGGGGGACACTGAAGCTTTCTTT.

The chain recombines TRBV11-2 with TRBJ1-2; perhaps TRBD1 as D (5 bases). The V end was cut by 1 base, the J end by 2 bases, with 20 bases between. Germline V gene data show CDR1 as SGHAT and CDR2 as FQNNGV. The CDR3 has 18 amino acids. Here the CDR3 reads CASSLVPPDSLTNYGYTF. CDR3 bases: TGTGCCAGCAGCTTAGTCCCGCCAGACAGTCTAACAAACTATGGCTACACCTTC.

This clone was counted a single time. This chain links TRBV10-1 with TRBJ2-1; D is unclear. V was clipped by 4 bases and J by 6 bases, with 10 bases between them. There are 13 residues in the CDR3. Germline V lookup: CDR1 WNHNN, CDR2 SYGVQD (reference sequence). The CDR3, as DNA: TGCGCCAGCAGTGTAGGGTCGGGCAATGAGCAGTTCTTC. Amino acids: CASSVGSGNEQFF.

The V call is TRBV28, the J call TRBJ2-1, with D perhaps TRBD1 or TRBD2 (6 bases each). Germline V gives CDR1 MDHEN, CDR2 SYDVKM. V lost 2 bases, J lost 8 bases, and 16 bases lay in between. The CDR3 loop spans 15 amino acids. CDR3 sequence (DNA): TGTGCCAGCAGTTTAGTTGTGGGGGGCAGCGATGAGCAGTTCTTC. It specifies CASSLVVGGSDEQFF.

This clone has only a few counts. The J gene is TRBJ2-2, the V gene TRBV10-3, with 8 bases matching TRBD1. The ends lost 5 bases at V and 4 bases at J; junction bases unmatched: 12. The CDR3 is made up of 17 amino acids. Germline assignment: CDR1 ENHRY and CDR2 SYGVKD. CDR3 DNA sequence: TGTGCCATCAGTAGGGGATTTGGACAGGGATCCACCGGGGAGCTGTTTTTT. Amino acids: CAISRGFGQGSTGELFF.

This clone was seen a single time. The chain has TRBV15 and TRBJ2-5; TRBD1 aligns across 7 bases. CDR1 is LNHNV, CDR2 YYDKDF, per germline (reference sequence). The CDR3 sequence is 15 residues long. The V gene end was trimmed by 6 bases and the J gene end by 2 bases; junction bases not matched to a gene: 9. This CDR3 is CATSKARGPQETQYF. CDR3 sequence (DNA): TGTGCCACCAGTAAGGCGAGGGGGCCACAAGAGACCCAGTACTTC.

The rearrangement uses TRBV5-1 and TRBJ2-3; possibly TRBD1 for D (6 bases). Per germline, CDR1 SGHRS and CDR2 YFSETQ. This CDR3 has 16 residues. Trimming cost V 3 bases and J 1 base, with 15 bases left between them. Here the CDR3 reads CASSSLQGSGTDTQYF. CDR3 bases: TGCGCCAGCAGCTCCCTACAGGGATCCGGCACAGATACGCAGTATTTT.

The chain joins TRBV5-4 to TRBJ2-1; TRBD2 agrees at 9 bases. This CDR3 comprises 14 residues. The V gene end was trimmed by 4 bases and the J gene end by 5 bases; junction bases not matched to a gene: 4. The germline V gene encodes CDR1 SGHNT and CDR2 YYREEE (reference sequence). The CDR3 region has the DNA TGTGCCAGCAGCCCCGTAGCGGGAGACAATGAGCAGTTCTTC. It codes for CASSPVAGDNEQFF. Combining the CDR3 with reference TRBV5-4 and TRBJ2-1 gives the whole variable domain ETGVTQSPTHLIKTRGQQVTLRCSSQSGHNTVSWYQQALGQGPQFIFQYYREEENGRGNFPPRFSGLQFPNYSSELNVNALELDDSALYLCASSPVAGDNEQFFGPGTRLTVL.

The V call is TRBV11-1, the J call TRBJ2-7; D perhaps matches TRBD1 (6 bases). The CDR3 runs 13 residues. V lost 2 bases and J lost 6, with 11 bases in between. The germline V gene encodes CDR1 SGHAT and CDR2 FQDESV (reference sequence). DNA for the CDR3: TGTGCCAGCAGCTTACAACAGGGTGGCGAGCAGTACGTC. Encoded protein: CASSLQQGGEQYV.

This clone was counted between two and nine times. The chain carries TRBV7-9 and TRBJ1-1; the D is unclear. From germline, CDR1 is SEHNR and CDR2 FQNEAQ (reference sequence). The CDR3 totals 15 residues. The germline V and J ends were trimmed by 6 bases and 1 base, with 15 bases remaining between them. CDR3 DNA: TGTGCCAGCAGAGAAGGGTCCGCTGGGAACACTGAAGCTTTCTTT. This translates into CASREGSAGNTEAFF. Variable domain in full (rest from reference TRBV7-9 and TRBJ1-1): DTGVSQNPRHKITKRGQNVTFRCDPISEHNRLYWYRQTLGQGPEFLTYFQNEAQLEKSRLLSDRFSAERPKGSFSTLEIQRTEQGDSAMYLCASREGSAGNTEAFFGQGTRLTVV.

The chain joins TRBV2 to TRBJ1-6; perhaps TRBD1 as D (5 bases). Germline CDR1 and CDR2: SNHLY and FYNNEI. The germline V and J ends were trimmed by 2 bases and 10 bases, with 12 bases remaining between them. The CDR3 is made up of 14 amino acids. CDR3 sequence: CASSENREGSPLHF. CDR3 DNA sequence: TGTGCCAGCAGTGAAAACCGGGAGGGGTCACCCCTCCACTTT.

The J gene is TRBJ2-5, the V gene TRBV5-1; 8 nucleotides align to TRBD2. V shed 1 base, J shed 4 bases, and the junction held 6 bases outside the gene matches. Germline CDR1 SGHRS, CDR2 YFSETQ. CDR3 size: 15 residues. The DNA for the CDR3 is TGCGCCAGCAGCTTGTCGGGGGGGCCTTCAGAGACCCAGTACTTC. Protein: CASSLSGGPSETQYF.

V is TRBV28 and J is TRBJ1-2, with 7 bases aligning to TRBD1. The germline CDR1 and CDR2 sequences are MDHEN and SYDVKM. The CDR3 sequence is 15 residues long. The V and J ends lost 10 bases and 2 bases, in that order; junction bases with no gene match: 13. CDR3 amino acids: CAIWMGTASNYGYTF. CDR3 nucleotides: TGTGCCATTTGGATGGGGACAGCCTCAAACTATGGCTACACCTTC.

The genes are TRBV6-1 and TRBJ1-1; D is perhaps TRBD1 (5 bases). The CDR3 sequence is 14 residues long. Per the germline V gene, CDR1 is MNHNS and CDR2 is SASEGT. The germline V and J ends were trimmed by 4 bases and 3 bases, with 12 bases remaining between them. In DNA, the CDR3 is TGTGCCAGCAGTGCGCAGGGTATCCACACTGAAGCTTTCTTT. This encodes CASSAQGIHTEAFF.

The chain employs TRBV7-3 and TRBJ1-1; 9 bases line up with TRBD1. The CDR3 contains 14 residues. CDR1 and CDR2 from the germline V gene are SGHTA and FQGTGA. J gave up 5 bases and V 5 bases, and 6 bases lay outside the gene matches. The CDR3 bases are TGTGCCAGCAGCCCGACAGGGGGGGAGACTGAAGCTTTCTTT. The encoded protein is CASSPTGGETEAFF.

The chain has TRBV5-4 and TRBJ2-2; 8 nucleotides agree with TRBD1. After removal of 3 bases from V and 4 bases from J, the junction contained 5 bases not matched to a gene. CDR1 SGHNT and CDR2 YYREEE come from the germline V gene (reference sequence). This CDR3 is 15 amino acids long. The CDR3 reads CASSSQGAGTGELFF. CDR3 nucleotide sequence: TGTGCCAGCAGCTCGCAGGGGGCGGGCACCGGGGAGCTGTTTTTT.

A note on this clone: Other DNA sequences from this sample encode an identical CDR3 as well. The rearrangement links TRBV6-5 to TRBJ2-5; D is unclear. Trimming left V 2 bases short and J 1 base short, with 5 bases between. CDR1 is MNHEY and CDR2 is SVGAGI in the germline V gene. This CDR3 is 13 amino acids long. CDR3 DNA sequence: TGTGCCAGCAGTTACCAGTCCCAAGAGACCCAGTACTTC. This sequence encodes CASSYQSQETQYF.

The chain couples TRBV6-6 to TRBJ2-5, with unresolved D. Germline CDR1 is MNHNY and CDR2 is SVGAGI (reference sequence). Trimming left V 7 bases short and J 5 bases short, with 8 bases between. The CDR3 has 11 amino acids. The CDR3 region is CASTQRETQYF. CDR3 sequence (DNA): TGTGCCAGCACCCAAAGGGAGACCCAGTACTTC.